This TCR beta chain was sequenced for a study of blood T cell repertoires in COVID-19. Study background: T cells, B-cell-depleted T cells, or PBMCs provided the cDNA or gDNA that served as material.

This clone appeared a single time. Original methodology: Using reference gene primer amplification, nucleated cell counts were estimated. Here immunoSEQ multiplex PCR was the method, and the copy in TCRdb shows in-frame clones only, minus some. V and J calls plus clone size are reproduced from that table; the DNA served to infer D and trimming. Seen here are approximately 88,000 clones, approximately 80% observed once, and the top ten hold 6.3%. Germline V gene data show CDR1 as MNHEY and CDR2 as SMNVEV (reference sequence). The CDR3 is 13 amino acids. V was shortened by 5 bases and J by 0 bases, with 7 bases between the two germline ends.

Material: peripheral blood. The sequence was obtained from a man in his 70s with COVID-19, enrolled during active disease. This chain uses TRBV27 with TRBJ1-1, with unresolved D. The CDR3 DNA reads TGTGCCAGCAGTCCAACGGTGAACACTGAAGCTTTCTTT. It codes for CASSPTVNTEAFF.